A selection of T cell receptor beta chains follows, all from one sample in a study of human thymus T cells. Profiled with immunoSEQ multiplex PCR; TCRdb holds only in-frame clones, not every one. The sample lists roughly 130,000 clones, over 85% occurring once. Sample: thymus tissue. Every receptor here comes from a boy less than two years old with a congenital heart defect but otherwise immunologically healthy. The CDR3 runs from the conserved cysteine through the conserved F or W.

>TRBV14|TRBJ2-2
CASSQLEHRNTGELFF
>TRBV9|TRBJ1-3
CASSELHSGNTIYF
>TRBV15|TRBJ1-1
CATSREHRGEGEAFF
>TRBV19|TRBJ2-1
CASSSRRGGEQFNEQFF
>TRBV6-6|TRBJ1-1
CASRHGSGNTEAFF
>TRBV5-6|TRBJ2-3
CASSLMRAQGTQYF
>TRBV6-6|TRBJ2-1
CASSYSEILRYNEQFF
>TRBV6-1|TRBJ1-3
CASTDRGLSGNTIYF
>TRBV19|TRBJ2-1
CASSMAQPPSSYNEQFF
>TRBV28|TRBJ1-3
CASSLPGGRERIISGNTIYF
>TRBV29-1|TRBJ2-7
CSVEWSYEQYF
>TRBV9|TRBJ1-6
CASSTDRGVDSPLHF
>TRBV7-3|TRBJ2-7
CASSLTSMGPYEQYF
>TRBV5-4|TRBJ2-7
CASSLRTGGDYEQYF
>TRBV5-1|TRBJ2-1
CASSSSTGGADNEQFF
>TRBV5-6|TRBJ1-1
CASSLGTGDFEAEAFF
>TRBV4-3|TRBJ2-3
CASSQAATGKEASSTDTQYF
>TRBV10-3|TRBJ2-2
CAIGPTGELFF
>TRBV2|TRBJ2-1
CASSVLAGGPNEQFF
>TRBV5-1|TRBJ2-3
CASSPRGPSTDTQYF
>TRBV18|TRBJ2-5
CASSPVRWPQETQYF
>TRBV6-1|TRBJ1-5
CASSLAKRSNQPQHF
>TRBV20-1|TRBJ2-4
CSARDPNIQYF
>TRBV19|TRBJ1-2
CASIRGQGTPNYGYTF
>TRBV5-1|TRBJ2-3
CASRGEGTDTQYF
>TRBV14|TRBJ2-1
CASSQDHSGLARQFF
>TRBV25-1|TRBJ1-6
CASSEDSKVIHF